These 9 T cell receptor beta chains were sequenced from one sample in a study of human T cells and chemical hapten exposure. Specified time point: pre-sensitization, week 0. Treatment defined: therapeutic diphenylcyclopropenone sensitization with weekly scalp DPC. TCRdb fed the RACE reads into MiXCR, producing one record per CDR3 protein. The repertoire includes fewer than 300,000 distinct CDR3 sequences, approximately 7.5% of them detected once, and about 1.1% sits in the top ten. The specimen was whole blood, collected in connection with sensitization to the hapten diphenylcyclopropenone (DPC). The source of these receptors is a man younger than 35 with alopecia areata. Some clones in this sample may be carry-over from other donors' samples.

This sequence joins TRBV27 and TRBJ2-7; 7 bases fit TRBD1. Per germline, CDR1 MNHEY and CDR2 SMNVEV (reference sequence). The J segment lost 5 bases and the V segment lost 6 bases, leaving 4 bases of the junction unmatched. The CDR3 sequence is 12 residues long. The DNA for the CDR3 is TGTGCCAGCAGAGAGACAGGGAACGAGCAGTACTTC. Translation gives CASRETGNEQYF.

DNA of the CDR3: TGTGCCAGCAGGGTACACAGGGGAGTGGGGAACACTGAAGCTTTCTTT. Translation gives CASRVHRGVGNTEAFF. The chain joins TRBV28 to TRBJ1-1; TRBD1 matches 7 bases. The V and J ends lost 6 bases and 1 base, in that order; junction bases with no gene match: 11. Germline V CDR1 and CDR2: MDHEN, SYDVKM. CDR3 size: 16 residues. Full variable domain (remainder filled in from reference TRBV28 and TRBJ1-1): DVKVTQSSRYLVKRTGEKVFLECVQDMDHENMFWYRQDPGLGLRLIYFSYDVKMKEKGDIPEGYSVSREKKERFSLILESASTNQTSMYLCASRVHRGVGNTEAFFGQGTRLTVV.

This clonotype turned up a few times. This chain uses TRBV7-3 with TRBJ2-2; TRBD1 matches at 10 bases. The germline V gene has CDR1 SGHTA and CDR2 FQGTGA. With V trimmed by 5 bases and J by 3 bases, 3 bases remained unmatched. This CDR3 region has 15 residues. DNA of the CDR3: TGTGCCAGCAGCCCGACAGGGGGCCACACCGGGGAGCTGTTTTTT. Protein: CASSPTGGHTGELFF.

The genes are TRBV3-1 and TRBJ1-2; D unresolved. With 1 base removed from V and 4 bases from J, the gap between germline ends came to 13 bases. The CDR3 runs 15 residues. CDR1 is LGHDT, CDR2 YNNKEL, per germline (reference sequence). DNA for the CDR3: TGTGCCAGCAGCCAAGTAGCCCGGGTGGGCTATGGCTACACCTTC. Residues: CASSQVARVGYGYTF. Full variable domain (outside the CDR3, taken from reference TRBV3-1 and TRBJ1-2): DTAVSQTPKYLVTQMGNDKSIKCEQNLGHDTMYWYKQDSKKFLKIMFSYNNKELIINETVPNRFSPKSPDKAHLNLHINSLELGDSAVYFCASSQVARVGYGYTFGSGTRLTVV.

On this clonotype itself: This sequence may be a read error, since a much larger clone differs from it by one base. The rearrangement links TRBV6-6 to TRBJ1-1; D gene ambiguous. The CDR3 length is 12 residues. Between the trimmed V and J ends, which lost 6 bases and 6 bases, there was a span of 11 bases. Germline CDR1 and CDR2: MNHNY and SVGAGI (reference sequence). The CDR3 here is CASSPGRSEAFF. The CDR3 DNA reads as TGTGCCAGCAGCCCCGGACGCTCTGAAGCTTTCTTT.

The chain is built from TRBV20-1 and TRBJ2-5; 8 bases are a match to TRBD2. Germline values: CDR1 DFQATT, CDR2 SNEGSKA (reference sequence). V lost 1 base, J lost 3 bases, and 4 bases stayed unmatched. The CDR3 is 14 amino acids. CDR3: CSARGRLAKETQYF. The CDR3 coding sequence is TGCAGTGCTAGAGGTCGACTAGCGAAAGAGACCCAGTACTTC.

This clonotype was counted only a few times. The chain combines TRBV12-3 or TRBV12-4 with TRBJ1-5, with D maybe TRBD1 (6 bases). V gave up 6 bases and J gave up 4 bases, with 10 bases separating them. This CDR3 region has 13 residues. CDR3 DNA sequence: TGTGCCAGCAGGCAAACAGGGAATCAGCCCCAGCATTTT. The encoded protein is CASRQTGNQPQHF.

The chain is built from TRBV6-1 and TRBJ1-3; no definite D call. The CDR3 covers 15 residues. The germline gives CDR1 MNHNS, CDR2 SASEGT. With 6 bases removed from V and 0 bases from J, the gap between germline ends came to 12 bases. The CDR3 nucleotides read TGTGCCAGCAGAACAGCCTGGAGCTCTGGAAACACCATATATTTT. Translating it yields CASRTAWSSGNTIYF.

This clonotype was seen many times. The chain recombines TRBV7-3 with TRBJ1-1; 7 bases match TRBD1. Looked up from germline, CDR1 is SGHTA and CDR2 is FQGTGA. The length of the CDR3 is 16 residues. The V segment lost 5 bases and the J segment 0 bases; nucleotides outside the gene matches: 9. CDR3 sequence: CASSPQTGRLNTEAFF. The CDR3, as DNA: TGTGCCAGCAGCCCGCAGACAGGGAGGTTGAACACTGAAGCTTTCTTT.